These T cell receptor beta chains were read from a single sample in a study of regulatory T cells. Profiling relied on immunoSEQ multiplex PCR, and the TCRdb table lists in-frame clones only, not all of them. The table records about 18,000 clones, 70% to 85% of them present only once. Material: conventional CD4+ T cells sorted from blood. The receptors originated from a person aged 30-39 years with CD3G deficiency. The CDR3 runs from the conserved cysteine through the conserved F or W. D genes are given only for firm matches. Expanded clones are given a class, and other clones once, few, many or no size at all.

size: .; D: .; V: TRBV30; J: TRBJ2-3; CDR3: CAWSIGGYRTDTQYF; DNA: TGTGCCTGGAGTATCGGGGGCTATCGCACAGATACGCAGTATTTT
size: few; D: TRBD1; V: TRBV7-8; J: TRBJ2-1; CDR3: CASSLSGGSYNEQFF; DNA: TGTGCCAGCAGCTTATCAGGGGGCTCCTACAATGAGCAGTTCTTC
size: medium-sized; D: .; V: TRBV19; J: TRBJ1-5; CDR3: CASSSRGVGNQPQHF; DNA: TGTGCCAGTAGTAGTAGGGGGGTCGGCAATCAGCCCCAGCATTTT
size: .; D: .; V: TRBV6-1; J: TRBJ2-5; CDR3: CASSVSVPQRQETQYF; DNA: TGTGCCAGCAGTGTGTCGGTTCCGCAGCGGCAAGAGACCCAGTACTTC
size: .; D: .; V: TRBV6-1; J: TRBJ1-3; CDR3: CASRLSTMPNTIYF; DNA: TGTGCCAGCAGATTATCGACCATGCCGAACACCATATATTTT
size: .; D: .; V: TRBV28; J: TRBJ1-5; CDR3: CASSITGLQPQHF; DNA: TGTGCCAGCAGTATAACAGGGTTGCAGCCCCAGCATTTT
size: few; D: .; V: TRBV6-1; J: TRBJ1-2; CDR3: CASTLHLFYGYTF; DNA: TGTGCCAGCACCCTACACCTGTTCTATGGCTACACCTTC
size: .; D: TRBD2; V: TRBV10-2; J: TRBJ2-6; CDR3: CASSDKGGSSGANVLTF; DNA: TGCGCCAGCAGTGACAAGGGCGGGAGCTCTGGGGCCAACGTCCTGACTTTC
size: few; D: TRBD1; V: TRBV5-1; J: TRBJ2-7; CDR3: CASSLGTGDSYEQYF; DNA: TGCGCCAGCAGCTTGGGGACAGGGGACTCCTACGAGCAGTACTTC
size: .; D: .; V: TRBV28; J: TRBJ1-1; CDR3: CASSSTDTEAFF; DNA: TGTGCCAGCAGTTCAACAGACACTGAAGCTTTCTTT
size: .; D: .; V: TRBV4-1; J: TRBJ2-7; CDR3: CASSRLPGYEQYF; DNA: TGCGCCAGCAGCCGCCTTCCGGGATACGAGCAGTACTTC
size: .; D: .; V: TRBV28; J: TRBJ1-1; CDR3: CASSLYSEAFF; DNA: TGTGCCAGCAGTTTATATAGTGAAGCTTTCTTT
size: .; D: .; V: TRBV6-1; J: TRBJ1-4; CDR3: CASSPSEAVKKLFF; DNA: TGTGCCAGCAGTCCCAGCGAGGCAGTCAAAAAACTGTTTTTT
size: .; D: .; V: TRBV10-2; J: TRBJ1-4; CDR3: CASSETGRDEKLFF; DNA: TGCGCCAGCAGTGAGACAGGGAGAGATGAAAAACTGTTTTTT
size: .; D: .; V: TRBV28; J: TRBJ2-7; CDR3: CASSLQGIHEQYF; DNA: TGTGCCAGCAGTCTACAGGGAATCCACGAGCAGTACTTC
size: .; D: .; V: TRBV7-8; J: TRBJ2-5; CDR3: CASSIGETQYF; DNA: TGTGCCAGCAGCATTGGGGAGACCCAGTACTTC
size: .; D: .; V: TRBV10-3; J: TRBJ1-2; CDR3: CAISSTPTGLIGGYTF; DNA: TGTGCCATCAGTTCAACGCCTACAGGGTTGATTGGTGGCTACACCTTC
size: .; D: TRBD1; V: TRBV6-1; J: TRBJ1-2; CDR3: CASADRIYGYTF; DNA: TGTGCCAGCGCGGACAGGATCTATGGCTACACCTTC
size: .; D: .; V: TRBV7-7; J: TRBJ2-5; CDR3: CASSSDRTRGTQYF; DNA: TGTGCTAGCAGCTCAGACCGGACTCGGGGGACCCAGTACTTC
size: .; D: TRBD1; V: TRBV28; J: TRBJ1-5; CDR3: CASSSPGQVTGQPQHF; DNA: TGTGCCAGCAGTTCTCCGGGACAGGTGACCGGTCAGCCCCAGCATTTT
size: .; D: TRBD1; V: TRBV5-1; J: TRBJ1-4; CDR3: CASSRDSNEKLFF; DNA: TGCGCCAGCAGCCGGGACAGTAATGAAAAACTGTTTTTT
size: few; D: .; V: TRBV5-1; J: TRBJ2-5; CDR3: CASSFSGQETQYF; DNA: TGCGCCAGCAGCTTTAGCGGCCAAGAGACCCAGTACTTC
size: .; D: .; V: TRBV7-9; J: TRBJ1-3; CDR3: CASSSCRGSSGNTIYF; DNA: TGTGCCAGCAGCTCCTGCAGGGGATCCTCTGGAAACACCATATATTTT
size: .; D: .; V: TRBV5-1; J: TRBJ2-7; CDR3: CASSQVRGSEQYF; DNA: TGCGCCAGCAGTCAGGTCAGGGGTTCCGAGCAGTACTTC
size: .; D: .; V: TRBV6-6; J: TRBJ1-1; CDR3: CASSYIVNTEAFF; DNA: TGTGCCAGCAGTTACATAGTGAACACTGAAGCTTTCTTT
size: few; D: TRBD1; V: TRBV18; J: TRBJ2-7; CDR3: CASSRGQGAYEQYF; DNA: TGTGCCAGCTCGCGCGGACAGGGGGCCTACGAGCAGTACTTC
size: .; D: TRBD1; V: TRBV19; J: TRBJ2-6; CDR3: CASSPRQGGAGANVLTF; DNA: TGTGCCAGTAGTCCGCGACAGGGGGGGGCTGGGGCCAACGTCCTGACTTTC
size: few; D: TRBD1; V: TRBV5-1; J: TRBJ2-6; CDR3: CASSNGQGSSGANVLTF; DNA: TGCGCCAGCAGCAACGGACAGGGAAGCTCTGGGGCCAACGTCCTGACTTTC
size: .; D: TRBD1; V: TRBV19; J: TRBJ1-5; CDR3: CASSINPTGSNQPQHF; DNA: TGTGCCAGTAGTATAAATCCGACAGGGAGCAATCAGCCCCAGCATTTT
size: .; D: TRBD1; V: TRBV7-9; J: TRBJ2-1; CDR3: CASSFGDRTFGDEQFF; DNA: TGTGCCAGCAGCTTCGGGGACAGAACGTTCGGGGATGAGCAGTTCTTC
size: medium-sized; D: .; V: TRBV28; J: TRBJ1-1; CDR3: CASSLIRVGEAFF; DNA: TGTGCCAGCAGTTTGATCAGGGTGGGTGAAGCTTTCTTT
size: .; D: .; V: TRBV6-1; J: TRBJ1-6; CDR3: CASSRTDGNSPLHF; DNA: TGTGCCAGCAGCCGGACAGACGGTAATTCACCCCTCCACTTT
size: .; D: TRBD1; V: TRBV19; J: TRBJ1-1; CDR3: CASSFARDRGRGNTEAFF; DNA: TGTGCCAGTAGTTTCGCCCGGGACAGGGGGCGTGGGAACACTGAAGCTTTCTTT
size: once; D: .; V: TRBV6-1; J: TRBJ1-1; CDR3: CASSNFFRVSEAFF; DNA: TGTGCCAGCAGCAATTTTTTTCGGGTCTCTGAAGCTTTCTTT
size: .; D: .; V: TRBV10-3; J: TRBJ1-1; CDR3: CATRPLSGAGTEAFF; DNA: TGTGCCACCCGTCCGTTGAGCGGGGCCGGAACTGAAGCTTTCTTT
size: .; D: TRBD1; V: TRBV5-1; J: TRBJ2-3; CDR3: CASSYRDSSTDTQYF; DNA: TGCGCCAGCAGCTACCGGGACAGTAGCACAGATACGCAGTATTTT
size: few; D: .; V: TRBV5-1; J: TRBJ1-4; CDR3: CASSFGGPNEKLFF; DNA: TGCGCCAGCAGCTTCGGGGGCCCTAATGAAAAACTGTTTTTT
size: .; D: .; V: TRBV5-1; J: TRBJ1-2; CDR3: CASSGQGTSGYTF; DNA: TGCGCCAGCTCTGGGCAGGGTACTTCTGGCTACACCTTC
size: .; D: .; V: TRBV28; J: TRBJ2-6; CDR3: CASSDIGQAGANVLTF; DNA: TGTGCCAGCAGTGACATCGGCCAGGCTGGGGCCAACGTCCTGACTTTC
size: once; D: TRBD1; V: TRBV6-1; J: TRBJ2-7; CDR3: CASSGALRGRGTYEQYF; DNA: TGTGCCAGCAGTGGTGCGTTGAGGGGCAGGGGGACCTACGAGCAGTACTTC
size: .; D: .; V: TRBV19; J: TRBJ2-1; CDR3: CASSALGPWNEQFF; DNA: TGTGCCAGTAGCGCCTTGGGCCCTTGGAATGAGCAGTTCTTC
size: .; D: .; V: TRBV7-8; J: TRBJ2-6; CDR3: CASSPKIGRGPGSGANVLTF; DNA: TGTGCCAGCAGCCCAAAAATCGGGCGCGGTCCGGGCTCTGGGGCCAACGTCCTGACTTTC
size: .; D: TRBD1; V: TRBV6-1; J: TRBJ2-7; CDR3: CASSQDRGKQYF; DNA: TGTGCCAGCAGTCAGGACAGGGGGAAGCAGTACTTC
size: .; D: .; V: TRBV6-1; J: TRBJ1-5; CDR3: CASSESGPRPQHF; DNA: TGTGCCAGCAGTGAATCTGGGCCCCGGCCCCAGCATTTT
size: .; D: TRBD1; V: TRBV28; J: TRBJ2-3; CDR3: CASSLRTGLTDTQYF; DNA: TGTGCCAGCAGTTTGCGGACAGGACTCACAGATACGCAGTATTTT
size: .; D: .; V: TRBV10-3; J: TRBJ2-7; CDR3: CAISVGPEYEQYF; DNA: TGTGCCATCAGTGTTGGCCCCGAGTACGAGCAGTACTTC
size: .; D: .; V: TRBV6-1; J: TRBJ1-3; CDR3: CASSEALGGGIGSGNTIYF; DNA: TGTGCCAGCAGTGAAGCGCTGGGAGGCGGCATCGGGTCTGGAAACACCATATATTTT
size: .; D: .; V: TRBV19; J: TRBJ1-1; CDR3: CASSIGKGTEAFF; DNA: TGTGCCAGTAGTATCGGAAAAGGTACTGAAGCTTTCTTT